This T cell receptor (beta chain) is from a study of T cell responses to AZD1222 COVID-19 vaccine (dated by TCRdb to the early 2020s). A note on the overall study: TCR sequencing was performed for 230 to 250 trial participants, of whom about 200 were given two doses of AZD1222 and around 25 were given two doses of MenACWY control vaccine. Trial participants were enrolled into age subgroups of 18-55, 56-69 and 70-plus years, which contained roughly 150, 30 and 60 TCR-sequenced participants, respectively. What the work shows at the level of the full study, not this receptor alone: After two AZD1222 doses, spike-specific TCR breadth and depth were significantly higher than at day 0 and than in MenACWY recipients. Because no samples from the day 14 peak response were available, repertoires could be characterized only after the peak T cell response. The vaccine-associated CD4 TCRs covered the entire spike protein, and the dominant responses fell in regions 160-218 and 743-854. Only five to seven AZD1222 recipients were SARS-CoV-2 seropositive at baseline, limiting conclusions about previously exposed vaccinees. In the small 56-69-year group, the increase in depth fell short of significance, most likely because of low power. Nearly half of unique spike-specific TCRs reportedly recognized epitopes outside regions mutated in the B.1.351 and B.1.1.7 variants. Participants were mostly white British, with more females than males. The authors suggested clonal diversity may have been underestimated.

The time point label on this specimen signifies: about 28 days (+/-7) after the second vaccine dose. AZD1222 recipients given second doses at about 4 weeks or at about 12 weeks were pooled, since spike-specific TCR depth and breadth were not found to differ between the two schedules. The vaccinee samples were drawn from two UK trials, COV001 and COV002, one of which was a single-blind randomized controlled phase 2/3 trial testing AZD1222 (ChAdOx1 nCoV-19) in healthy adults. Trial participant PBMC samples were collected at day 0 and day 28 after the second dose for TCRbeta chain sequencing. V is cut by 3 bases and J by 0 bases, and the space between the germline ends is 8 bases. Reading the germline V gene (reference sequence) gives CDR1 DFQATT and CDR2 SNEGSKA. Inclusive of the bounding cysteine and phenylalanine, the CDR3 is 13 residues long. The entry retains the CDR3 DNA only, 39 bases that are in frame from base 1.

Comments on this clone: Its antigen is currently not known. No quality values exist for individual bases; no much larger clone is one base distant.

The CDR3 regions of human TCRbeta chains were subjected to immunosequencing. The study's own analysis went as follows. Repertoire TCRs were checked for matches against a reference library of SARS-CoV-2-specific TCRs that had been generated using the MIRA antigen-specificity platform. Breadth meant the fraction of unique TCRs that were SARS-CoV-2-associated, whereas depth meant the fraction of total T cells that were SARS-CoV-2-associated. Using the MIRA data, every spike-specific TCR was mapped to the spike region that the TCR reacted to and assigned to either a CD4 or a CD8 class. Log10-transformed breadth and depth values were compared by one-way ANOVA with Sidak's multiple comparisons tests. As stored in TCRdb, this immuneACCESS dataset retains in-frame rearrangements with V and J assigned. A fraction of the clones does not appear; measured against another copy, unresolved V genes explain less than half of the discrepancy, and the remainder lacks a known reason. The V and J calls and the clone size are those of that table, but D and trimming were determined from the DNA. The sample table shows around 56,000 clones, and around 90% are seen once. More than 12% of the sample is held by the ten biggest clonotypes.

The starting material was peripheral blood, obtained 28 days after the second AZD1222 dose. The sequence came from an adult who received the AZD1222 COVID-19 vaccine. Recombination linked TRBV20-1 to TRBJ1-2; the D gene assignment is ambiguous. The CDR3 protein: CSASLRTNYGYTF. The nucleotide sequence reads TGCAGTGCTAGTTTGAGGACTAACTATGGCTACACCTTC.